This T cell receptor (beta chain) was found in a study of blood T cell repertoires in COVID-19. Study-level background: COVID-19 samples collected from the United States, Italy and Spain covered acute and convalescent phases. Sources were T cells, B-cell-depleted T cells, or PBMCs; the material itself was cDNA or gDNA.

The CDR3 runs to 18 residues. CDR1 is LNHDA and CDR2 is SQIVND in the germline V gene (reference sequence). J lost 0 bases, V lost 5 bases, and 10 bases had no gene match. In the authors' workflow: Amplification with reference gene primers provided the estimates of nucleated cell counts. Here immunoSEQ multiplex PCR was the method, and the copy in TCRdb shows in-frame clones only, minus some. The V and J calls and the clone size are those of that table, but D and trimming were determined from the DNA. The data hold about 14,000 clones, with 84% observed a single time. A few counts support this clone. The clonotype comes from a man aged 50 to 60 with active COVID-19. The chain has TRBV19 and TRBJ1-5; 10 nucleotides match TRBD1. The material sequenced was peripheral blood. The CDR3 region has the DNA TGTGCCAGTAGTCCCCCCGGGACAGGGGACCTTAGCAATCAGCCCCAGCATTTT. Encoded protein: CASSPPGTGDLSNQPQHF.